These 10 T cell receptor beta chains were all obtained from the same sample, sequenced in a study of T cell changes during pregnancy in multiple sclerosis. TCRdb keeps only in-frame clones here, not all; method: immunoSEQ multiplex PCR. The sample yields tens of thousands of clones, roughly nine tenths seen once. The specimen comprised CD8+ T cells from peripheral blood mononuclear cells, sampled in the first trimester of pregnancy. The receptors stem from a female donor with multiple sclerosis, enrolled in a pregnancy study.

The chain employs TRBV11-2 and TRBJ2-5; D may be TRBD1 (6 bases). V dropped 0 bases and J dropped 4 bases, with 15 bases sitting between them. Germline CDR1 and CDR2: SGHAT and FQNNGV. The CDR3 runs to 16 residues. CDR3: CASSLDSRGIVETQYF. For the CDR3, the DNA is TGTGCCAGCAGCTTAGATAGTAGGGGGATAGTAGAGACCCAGTACTTC.

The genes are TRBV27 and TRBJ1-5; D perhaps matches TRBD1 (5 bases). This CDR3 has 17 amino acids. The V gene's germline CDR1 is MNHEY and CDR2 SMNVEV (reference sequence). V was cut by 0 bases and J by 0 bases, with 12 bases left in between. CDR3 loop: CASSLSWEGFSNQPQHF. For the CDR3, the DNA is TGTGCCAGCAGTTTATCTTGGGAGGGGTTTAGCAATCAGCCCCAGCATTTT.

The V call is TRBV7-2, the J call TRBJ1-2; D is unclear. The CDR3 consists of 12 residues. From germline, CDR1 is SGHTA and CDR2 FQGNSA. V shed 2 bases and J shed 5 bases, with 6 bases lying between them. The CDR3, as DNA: TGTGCCAGCAGCTTAACAGTATATGGCTACACCTTC. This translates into CASSLTVYGYTF.

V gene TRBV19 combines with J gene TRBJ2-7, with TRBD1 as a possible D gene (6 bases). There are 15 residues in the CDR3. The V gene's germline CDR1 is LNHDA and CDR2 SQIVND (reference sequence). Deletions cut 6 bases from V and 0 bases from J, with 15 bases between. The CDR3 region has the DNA TGTGCCAGTAGCTCCGACAGGATCGGCTCCTACGAGCAGTACTTC. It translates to CASSSDRIGSYEQYF.

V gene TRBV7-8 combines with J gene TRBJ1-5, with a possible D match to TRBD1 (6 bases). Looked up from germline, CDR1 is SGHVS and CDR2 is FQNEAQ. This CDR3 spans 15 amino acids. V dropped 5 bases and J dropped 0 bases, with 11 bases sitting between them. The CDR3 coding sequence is TGTGCCAGCAGCACAACAGGGCTTAGCAATCAGCCCCAGCATTTT. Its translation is CASSTTGLSNQPQHF.

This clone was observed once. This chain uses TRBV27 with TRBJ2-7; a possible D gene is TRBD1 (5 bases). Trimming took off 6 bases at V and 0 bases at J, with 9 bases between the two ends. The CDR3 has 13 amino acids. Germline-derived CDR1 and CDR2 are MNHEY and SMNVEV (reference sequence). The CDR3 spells CASSGHSSYEQYF. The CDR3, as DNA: TGTGCCAGCAGCGGACATAGCTCCTACGAGCAGTACTTC.

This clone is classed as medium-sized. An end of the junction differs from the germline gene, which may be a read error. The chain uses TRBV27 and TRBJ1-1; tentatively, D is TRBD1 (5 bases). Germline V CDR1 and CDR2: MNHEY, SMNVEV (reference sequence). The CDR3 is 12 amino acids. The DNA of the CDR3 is TGTGCCAGCAGTTTTTATGGGACTGACGCTTTCTTT. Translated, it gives CASSFYGTDAFF.

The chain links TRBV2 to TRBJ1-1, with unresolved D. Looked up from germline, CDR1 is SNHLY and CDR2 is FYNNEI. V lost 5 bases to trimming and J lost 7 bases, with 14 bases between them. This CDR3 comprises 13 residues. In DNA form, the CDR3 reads TGTGCCAGCAGTAAGAGACACCTGGATGAAGCTTTCTTT. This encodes CASSKRHLDEAFF.

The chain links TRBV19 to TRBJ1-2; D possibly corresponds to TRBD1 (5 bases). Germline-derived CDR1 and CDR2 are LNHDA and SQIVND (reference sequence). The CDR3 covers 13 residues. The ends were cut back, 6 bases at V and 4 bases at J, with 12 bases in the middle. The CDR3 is CASSPGRLYGYTF. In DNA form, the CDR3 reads TGTGCCAGTAGCCCAGGGCGCCTCTATGGCTACACCTTC. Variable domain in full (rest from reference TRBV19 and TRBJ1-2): DGGITQSPKYLFRKEGQNVTLSCEQNLNHDAMYWYRQDPGQGLRLIYYSQIVNDFQKGDIAEGYSVSREKKESFPLTVTSAQKNPTAFYLCASSPGRLYGYTFGSGTRLTVV.

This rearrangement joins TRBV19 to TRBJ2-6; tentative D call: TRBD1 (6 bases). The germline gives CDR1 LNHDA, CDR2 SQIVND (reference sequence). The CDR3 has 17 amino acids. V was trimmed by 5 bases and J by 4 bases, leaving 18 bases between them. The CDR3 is CASSPGDIRPGANVLTF. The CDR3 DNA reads TGTGCCAGTAGTCCAGGGGACATCCGCCCGGGGGCCAACGTCCTGACTTTC.